Following are 11 T cell receptor beta chains from one sample sequenced in a study of blood T cell repertoires in COVID-19. Sequenced by immunoSEQ multiplex PCR; TCRdb stores in-frame clones only, minus some. The sample has roughly 100,000 clones, 71% seen once. The source material was peripheral blood. The receptors come from a human donor with acute or convalescent COVID-19. The donor label of this sample is uncertain.

This clone has more than one count but fewer than ten. CDR3 amino acids: CASSIGSGINTEAFF. The DNA for the CDR3 is TGTGCCAGTTCCATTGGGTCGGGAATAAACACTGAAGCTTTCTTT. This chain joins TRBV2 and TRBJ1-1; no reliable D call. V gave up 9 bases and J gave up 2 bases, with 19 bases separating them. Germline CDR1 reads SNHLY; CDR2 reads FYNNEI. The length of the CDR3 is 15 residues.

CDR3 bases: TGTGCCAGCTCACTCTTCCGGGACAGGGGCGACGAGCAGTACGTC. This gives the protein CASSLFRDRGDEQYV. The chain recombines TRBV18 with TRBJ2-7; 10 bases match TRBD1. This CDR3 has 15 amino acids. V gave up 4 bases and J gave up 5 bases; unmatched junction bases: 8. Germline V gives CDR1 KGHSH, CDR2 LQKENI.

The rearrangement uses TRBV9 and TRBJ1-2; 8 nucleotides agree with TRBD1. Germline values: CDR1 SGDLS, CDR2 YYNGEE. There are 13 residues in the CDR3. Trimming at V came to 4 bases and at J to 3 bases, leaving 2 bases not matched to a gene. For the CDR3, the DNA is TGTGCCAGCAGCCCGGACAGGGACTATGGCTACACCTTC. The encoded protein is CASSPDRDYGYTF.

The chain links TRBV12-3 or TRBV12-4 to TRBJ1-6, with no clear D. Trimming shortened V by 2 bases and J by 8 bases, and 7 bases separated the two germline ends. There are 13 residues in the CDR3. The CDR3 reads CASSLRRDSPLHF. The CDR3 nucleotides are TGTGCCAGCAGTTTACGGAGGGATTCACCCCTCCACTTT.

This clone is a singleton in its sample. The CDR3 spells CASSIRHSNQPQHF. CDR3 coding DNA: TGTGCCAGTAGTATACGACATAGCAATCAGCCCCAGCATTTT. The chain recombines TRBV19 with TRBJ1-5; D is ambiguous. The V and J ends lost 2 bases and 0 bases respectively, with 5 bases between them. This CDR3 has 14 residues. The germline CDR1 and CDR2 sequences are LNHDA and SQIVND (reference sequence).

This clone was detected only once. This chain links TRBV2 with TRBJ1-4, with TRBD1 matching over 7 bases. Germline V gene sequence: CDR1 SNHLY, CDR2 FYNNEI. The V segment lost 8 bases and the J segment 8 bases; nucleotides outside the gene matches: 11. The CDR3 extends over 14 amino acids. DNA of the CDR3: TGTGCCAGCCTTCCCGGGACAGCCACCGAAAAACTGTTTTTT. Its protein product is CASLPGTATEKLFF.

The rearrangement uses TRBV6-5 and TRBJ1-3; 9 nucleotides align to TRBD1. The trim removed 4 bases at V and 7 bases at J, leaving 8 bases unmatched. The length of the CDR3 is 15 residues. Germline lookup yields CDR1 MNHEY and CDR2 SVGAGI. In DNA form, the CDR3 reads TGTGCCAGCAGTTCCCCGGGACAGGGAAGGAACACCATATATTTT. This codes for CASSSPGQGRNTIYF.

This chain links TRBV4-2 with TRBJ2-2; 10 bases map to TRBD1. Germline trimming cut 3 bases from V and 2 bases from J; bases unmatched to any gene: 6. Germline CDR1 reads LGHNA; CDR2 reads YNFKEQ. The CDR3 is 17 amino acids. The CDR3 spells CASSQATGGRNTGELFF. Here the CDR3 DNA reads TGTGCCAGCAGCCAGGCGACAGGGGGCCGAAACACCGGGGAGCTGTTTTTT.

The table lists this clone with a count of one. The V gene is TRBV5-1, the J gene TRBJ2-5, with TRBD2 matching 12 bases. The CDR3 consists of 15 residues. Trimming cost V 3 bases and J 4 bases; bases outside gene matches: 4. Looked up from germline, CDR1 is SGHRS and CDR2 is YFSETQ. Here the CDR3 reads CASSSTSGGTETQYF. The CDR3 nucleotides read TGCGCCAGCAGCTCTACTAGCGGGGGGACAGAGACCCAGTACTTC.

The chain recombines TRBV11-2 with TRBJ1-6; no firm D call. Germline-derived CDR1 and CDR2 are SGHAT and FQNNGV. The CDR3 runs 13 residues. Trimming took off 1 base at V and 11 bases at J, with 9 bases between the two ends. The CDR3 here is CASSLVQSAPLHF. The CDR3 bases are TGTGCCAGCAGCTTAGTGCAGAGCGCACCCCTCCACTTT.

The chain joins TRBV18 to TRBJ1-1; D is possibly TRBD1 (5 bases). CDR3 size: 15 residues. Germline V gene lookup returns CDR1 KGHSH and CDR2 LQKENI. Between the trimmed V and J ends, which lost 3 bases and 4 bases, there was a span of 15 bases. CDR3 nucleotides: TGTGCCAGCTCACCCCAGGGAGGATACGGCACTGAAGCTTTCTTT. Translated, it gives CASSPQGGYGTEAFF.